This passage covers 10 T cell receptor beta chains from one sample sequenced in a study of blood T cell repertoires in COVID-19. Repertoires were generated with immunoSEQ multiplex PCR, while TCRdb's copy carries only in-frame clones and drops some. Among over 150,000 clones listed, around 86% were seen once. The specimen sequenced was peripheral blood. Every receptor here comes from a woman in her seventies with COVID-19, enrolled during active disease.

This clone is a singleton in its sample. V gene TRBV25-1 combines with J gene TRBJ2-6; 7 bases match TRBD1. J lost 2 bases, V lost 9 bases, and 1 base had no gene match. The CDR3 spans 13 residues. CDR1 and CDR2 (germline): MGHDK, SYGVNS. CDR3 sequence reads: CASGQAGANVLTF. In nucleotides, the CDR3 is TGTGCCAGTGGACAGGCTGGGGCCAACGTCCTGACTTTC. The variable domain in full, with the rest retrieved from reference TRBV25-1 and TRBJ2-6, is EADIYQTPRYLVIGTGKKITLECSQTMGHDKMYWYQQDPGMELHLIHYSYGVNSTEKGDLSSESTVSRIRTEHFPLTLESARPSHTSQYLCASGQAGANVLTFGAGSRLTVL.

V is TRBV9 and J is TRBJ1-2; possible D gene TRBD1, 6 bases. The germline CDR1 and CDR2 sequences are SGDLS and YYNGEE. Trimming took 6 bases from V and 2 from J, leaving 14 bases between them. There are 14 residues in the CDR3. In nucleotides, the CDR3 is TGTGCCAGCACCAACACCGGACAGAACTATGGCTACACCTTC. It translates to CASTNTGQNYGYTF.

There are a few counts of this clone. V is TRBV7-2 and J is TRBJ2-1, with 14 bases aligning to TRBD2. Germline CDR1 is SGHTA and CDR2 is FQGNSA. Germline trimming cut 7 bases from V and 7 bases from J; bases unmatched to any gene: 12. The CDR3 spans 17 residues. This chain's CDR3 is CASTRITGTSGSNEQFF. CDR3 nucleotide sequence: TGTGCCAGCACTCGCATCACGGGGACTAGCGGGAGTAATGAGCAGTTCTTC.

The rearrangement joins TRBV7-8 to TRBJ1-1; the D gene is possibly TRBD1 (6 bases). Germline CDR1 reads SGHVS; CDR2 reads FQNEAQ. V was clipped by 3 bases and J by 1 base, with 6 bases between them. This CDR3 has 13 amino acids. The CDR3 loop reads CASSLDRNTEAFF. Written as DNA, the CDR3 is TGTGCCAGCAGCTTGGACAGGAACACTGAAGCTTTCTTT.

The CDR3 reads CASRSTGEQFF. CDR3 nucleotides: TGTGCCAGCAGGTCGACAGGTGAGCAGTTCTTC. The V gene is TRBV6-6, the J gene TRBJ2-1, with TRBD1 as a possible D gene (6 bases). Germline loops: CDR1 MNHNY, CDR2 SVGAGI (reference sequence). V lost 6 bases and J lost 9, with 9 bases in between. This CDR3 has 11 residues.

This chain links TRBV24-1 with TRBJ2-2, with D possibly being TRBD1 (6 bases). V was cut by 0 bases and J by 5 bases, with 21 bases left in between. The CDR3 sequence is 19 residues long. CDR1 is KGHDR and CDR2 is SFDVKD in the germline V gene. In nucleotides, the CDR3 is TGTGCCACCAGTGATTTGTCACAGGGTCGTGACTGGTTGACCGGGGAGCTGTTTTTT. Protein: CATSDLSQGRDWLTGELFF.

This clone is a singleton in its sample. In nucleotides, the CDR3 is TGTGCCAGCAGTTTGAGGGGACTAGCGGGCCGGTATACGCAGTATTTT. This codes for CASSLRGLAGRYTQYF. The V call is TRBV28, the J call TRBJ2-3; TRBD2 agrees at 12 bases. V was clipped by 3 bases and J by 7 bases; unmatched bases: 8. The CDR3 spans 16 residues. Germline V gives CDR1 MDHEN, CDR2 SYDVKM.

The chain uses TRBV7-3 and TRBJ2-1, with D perhaps matching TRBD1 (6 bases). CDR3 length equals 16 residues. Trimming pared 0 bases from V and 3 bases from J, leaving 12 bases between. CDR1 and CDR2 from the germline V gene are SGHTA and FQGTGA. CDR3 region: CASSLTHPRGYNEQFF. CDR3 DNA: TGTGCCAGCAGCTTAACCCACCCCAGGGGCTACAATGAGCAGTTCTTC.

This clone has just a few counts. This chain links TRBV7-8 with TRBJ2-3; perhaps TRBD2 as D (7 bases). Germline loops: CDR1 SGHVS, CDR2 FQNEAQ. V was pared by 5 bases and J by 1 base, with 16 bases between. The CDR3 loop spans 16 amino acids. The CDR3 loop is CASSMLAEGGTDTQYF. The CDR3 DNA sequence: TGTGCCAGCAGCATGCTAGCGGAGGGGGGCACAGATACGCAGTATTTT.

V is TRBV5-6 and J is TRBJ1-6, with 9 bases identical to TRBD1. The ends lost 3 bases at V and 10 bases at J; junction bases unmatched: 5. The germline V gene encodes CDR1 SGHDT and CDR2 YYEEEE. This CDR3 region has 14 residues. The chain's CDR3 is CASSWGDRVSPLHF. As DNA, the CDR3 is TGTGCCAGCAGCTGGGGGGACAGGGTCTCACCCCTCCACTTT.